The clone carrying this T cell receptor beta chain was seen many times. The entry originates in a study of T cells in Graves' hyperthyroidism and ophthalmopathy. Template material for amplifying TCR beta CDR3 regions consisted of RNA transcripts. TCR CDR3 regions were first amplified by RT-PCR with HTBI primers. TCRdb used MiXCR to reprocess the multiplex PCR reads, holding one entry per CDR3 protein. This table has around 360,000 distinct CDR3 sequences, about 15% appearing once. V was trimmed by 8 bases and J by 6 bases, leaving 10 bases between them. CDR3 length: 11 amino acids. Germline V gene lookup returns CDR1 MDHEN and CDR2 SYDVKM.

This TCR was recovered from a woman aged 55-70 years with Graves' ophthalmopathy. The sequenced sample consisted of blood. V usage is TRBV28 and J usage is TRBJ2-5; no firm D call. Here the CDR3 reads CASGSMQTQYF. The CDR3 nucleotides are TGTGCCAGCGGTTCCATGCAGACCCAGTACTTC.